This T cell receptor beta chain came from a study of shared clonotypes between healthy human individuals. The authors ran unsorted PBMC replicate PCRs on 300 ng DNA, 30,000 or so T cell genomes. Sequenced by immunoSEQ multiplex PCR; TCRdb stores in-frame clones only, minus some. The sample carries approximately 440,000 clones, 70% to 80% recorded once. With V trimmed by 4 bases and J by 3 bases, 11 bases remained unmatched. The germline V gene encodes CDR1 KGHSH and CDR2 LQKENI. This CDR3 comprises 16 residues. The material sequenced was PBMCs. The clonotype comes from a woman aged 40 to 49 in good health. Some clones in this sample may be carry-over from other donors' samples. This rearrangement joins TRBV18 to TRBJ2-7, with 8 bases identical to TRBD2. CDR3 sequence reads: CASSRPQGSGNYEQYF. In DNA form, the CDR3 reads TGTGCCAGCTCACGACCCCAGGGTAGCGGGAACTACGAGCAGTACTTC.